This TCR beta chain derives from a study of cytomegalovirus exposure and HLA in healthy donors. The germline CDR1 and CDR2 sequences are SNHLY and FYNNEI. The CDR3 contains 14 residues. Trimming cost V 4 bases and J 4 bases; bases outside gene matches: 3. Use of 60 Vbeta and 13 Jbeta primers characterized the PCR. Assay used: immunoSEQ multiplex PCR; TCRdb lists only in-frame clones, some missing. Of roughly 100,000 clones listed, roughly 69% are singletons. The sample comprised PBMCs. The rearrangement links TRBV2 to TRBJ1-2, with 10 bases matching TRBD1. This clonotype was sampled from a man aged 50 to 59 in good health and CMV-seropositive. CDR3 sequence reads: CASSGGQGPYGYTF. DNA of the CDR3: TGTGCCAGCAGTGGGGGACAGGGGCCCTATGGCTACACCTTC.